This paragraph covers one T cell receptor (beta chain) sequence. What it binds is not known. The CDR3 runs 15 residues. V was clipped by 5 bases and J by 4 bases; unmatched bases: 7. CDR1 SEHNR and CDR2 FQNEAQ come from the germline V gene (reference sequence). The sample is drawn from a study of identical twins. TCRdb passed the 5' RACE reads through MiXCR, listing each CDR3 protein once. This sample has nearly 200,000 distinct CDR3 sequences, with 15% to 20% found just once. Points from the study as a whole: Out-of-frame beta chain sequences displayed weaker excess sharing between twins.

The sample was also linked to a second study, of T cells expressing NK-cell markers. This second report adds: Source material for TCR beta repertoires consisted of sorted CD3+CD56+NKG2C+, CD3+CD56+NKG2C- and CD3+CD56-NKG2C+ T cells.

Sequenced input: CD8+ T cells sorted from blood. V and J are TRBV7-9 and TRBJ1-2; TRBD1 matches 10 bases. The TCR sequence derives from a young woman in good health. CDR3 coding DNA: TGTGCCAGCAGCAACAAGACAGGGGGCTTCTATGGCTACACCTTC. Encoded protein: CASSNKTGGFYGYTF.